This is a list of T cell receptor beta chains from one sample in a study of T cell responses to AZD1222 COVID-19 vaccine. Data came from immunoSEQ multiplex PCR; TCRdb stores just in-frame clones and leaves some out. Of over 70,000 clones listed, roughly 89% are singletons. Sequenced material: peripheral blood, taken 28 days after the second AZD1222 dose. The receptors were sampled from an adult who received the AZD1222 COVID-19 vaccine. CDR3s include the opening cysteine and the closing phenylalanine or tryptophan. A D gene is named only where the DNA matches it firmly. Size is stated for part of the rows, as once, few or many counts, or as a class when the clone is expanded.

V gene: TRBV11-3
D gene: TRBD1
J gene: TRBJ1-1
clone size: few
CDR3 protein: CASSPQTGNLNTEAFF
CDR3 DNA: TGTGCCAGCAGCCCTCAGACAGGGAACCTGAACACTGAAGCTTTCTTT

V gene: TRBV13
D gene: .
J gene: TRBJ2-7
clone size: .
CDR3 protein: CASSHTLSGDYEQYF
CDR3 DNA: TGTGCCAGCAGCCATACCCTCTCTGGTGACTACGAGCAGTACTTC

V gene: TRBV15
D gene: .
J gene: TRBJ2-1
clone size: .
CDR3 protein: CATSRARGEQFF
CDR3 DNA: TGTGCCACCAGCAGAGCAAGGGGGGAGCAGTTCTTC

V gene: TRBV7-2
D gene: TRBD2
J gene: TRBJ2-3
clone size: .
CDR3 protein: CASRSGLAGGTQYF
CDR3 DNA: TGTGCCAGCAGATCGGGACTAGCGGGCGGCACGCAGTATTTT

V gene: TRBV27
D gene: TRBD2
J gene: TRBJ2-3
clone size: .
CDR3 protein: CASSSGLAGGFFTDTQYF
CDR3 DNA: TGTGCCAGCAGTTCCGGACTAGCGGGGGGGTTCTTCACAGATACGCAGTATTTT

V gene: TRBV5-4
D gene: .
J gene: TRBJ2-3
clone size: .
CDR3 protein: CASSLDWSTDTQYF
CDR3 DNA: TGTGCCAGCAGCTTGGATTGGAGCACAGATACGCAGTATTTT

V gene: TRBV19
D gene: .
J gene: TRBJ2-1
clone size: .
CDR3 protein: CASSIGGAYEGNEQFF
CDR3 DNA: TGTGCCAGTAGTATAGGGGGGGCCTACGAAGGCAATGAGCAGTTCTTC

V gene: TRBV3-1/TRBV3-2
D gene: TRBD1
J gene: TRBJ2-1
clone size: .
CDR3 protein: CASSQGPSGQGYNEQFF
CDR3 DNA: TGTGCCAGCAGCCAAGGTCCATCGGGACAGGGGTACAATGAGCAGTTCTTC

V gene: TRBV5-1
D gene: TRBD2
J gene: TRBJ2-1
clone size: .
CDR3 protein: CASSSSGTGYNEQFF
CDR3 DNA: TGCGCCAGCAGCTCTAGCGGGACTGGGTACAATGAGCAGTTCTTC

V gene: TRBV28
D gene: .
J gene: TRBJ1-5
clone size: .
CDR3 protein: CASRPRDRFSNQPQHF
CDR3 DNA: TGTGCCAGCAGGCCCCGGGACCGCTTCAGCAATCAGCCCCAGCATTTT

V gene: TRBV9
D gene: .
J gene: TRBJ2-2
clone size: .
CDR3 protein: CASSVGGRGGTGELFF
CDR3 DNA: TGTGCCAGCAGCGTAGGGGGCAGGGGAGGCACCGGGGAGCTGTTTTTT

V gene: TRBV6-5
D gene: TRBD1
J gene: TRBJ1-6
clone size: .
CDR3 protein: CASSIQGARDSPLHF
CDR3 DNA: TGTGCCAGCAGTATCCAGGGGGCACGTGATTCACCCCTCCACTTT

V gene: TRBV7-2
D gene: TRBD2
J gene: TRBJ2-1
clone size: once
CDR3 protein: CASSLGLAGGNEQFF
CDR3 DNA: TGTGCCAGCAGCCTGGGACTAGCGGGGGGGAATGAGCAGTTCTTC

V gene: TRBV5-1
D gene: TRBD2
J gene: TRBJ2-7
clone size: .
CDR3 protein: CASSFRSGGAYEQYF
CDR3 DNA: TGCGCCAGCAGCTTCCGTAGCGGGGGGGCCTACGAGCAGTACTTC

V gene: TRBV5-1
D gene: .
J gene: TRBJ1-1
clone size: .
CDR3 protein: CASSLVGTNTEAFF
CDR3 DNA: TGCGCCAGCAGCTTGGTCGGAACGAACACTGAAGCTTTCTTT

V gene: TRBV19
D gene: .
J gene: TRBJ2-3
clone size: .
CDR3 protein: CASSMNEGNTQYF
CDR3 DNA: TGTGCCAGTAGTATGAATGAGGGAAATACGCAGTATTTT

V gene: TRBV28
D gene: .
J gene: TRBJ1-4
clone size: .
CDR3 protein: CASSSAPGAGRGF
CDR3 DNA: TGTGCCAGCAGTTCCGCACCTGGGGCGGGCCGTGGTTTT

V gene: TRBV12-5
D gene: .
J gene: TRBJ1-5
clone size: .
CDR3 protein: CASGLVVGAENSSNQPQHF
CDR3 DNA: TGTGCTAGTGGTTTGGTAGTGGGGGCTGAGAACTCTAGCAATCAGCCCCAGCATTTT

V gene: TRBV7-2
D gene: .
J gene: TRBJ1-1
clone size: .
CDR3 protein: CASSSTALNTEAFF
CDR3 DNA: TGTGCCAGCAGCTCGACCGCTTTAAACACTGAAGCTTTCTTT

V gene: TRBV18
D gene: .
J gene: TRBJ2-2
clone size: .
CDR3 protein: CASSPPNRANTGELFF
CDR3 DNA: TGTGCCAGCTCACCACCGAACAGGGCGAACACCGGGGAGCTGTTTTTT

V gene: TRBV18
D gene: .
J gene: TRBJ1-5
clone size: .
CDR3 protein: CASSPVGQFNQPQHF
CDR3 DNA: TGTGCCAGCTCACCTGTCGGACAGTTCAATCAGCCCCAGCATTTT

V gene: TRBV7-9
D gene: .
J gene: TRBJ2-7
clone size: .
CDR3 protein: CASRGDVYSYEQYF
CDR3 DNA: TGTGCCAGCAGGGGGGACGTATACTCCTACGAGCAGTACTTC

V gene: TRBV29-1
D gene: .
J gene: TRBJ1-1
clone size: .
CDR3 protein: CSVHLGVTEAFF
CDR3 DNA: TGCAGCGTTCACCTCGGAGTCACTGAAGCTTTCTTT

V gene: TRBV7-9
D gene: .
J gene: TRBJ1-2
clone size: .
CDR3 protein: CASSLEGLAGYGYTF
CDR3 DNA: TGTGCCAGCAGCTTAGAAGGGCTCGCGGGGTATGGCTACACCTTC

V gene: TRBV12-3/TRBV12-4
D gene: .
J gene: TRBJ1-2
clone size: .
CDR3 protein: CASSFLGAAGYTF
CDR3 DNA: TGTGCCAGCAGTTTCTTAGGGGCCGCTGGCTACACCTTC

V gene: TRBV10-2
D gene: .
J gene: TRBJ1-1
clone size: few
CDR3 protein: CASKGTSIRDTEAFF
CDR3 DNA: TGCGCCAGCAAGGGGACCTCCATACGGGACACTGAAGCTTTCTTT

V gene: TRBV5-4
D gene: .
J gene: TRBJ2-7
clone size: once
CDR3 protein: CASSLGALSGDEQYF
CDR3 DNA: TGTGCCAGCAGCTTGGGGGCGCTTTCGGGGGACGAGCAGTACTTC

V gene: TRBV4-1
D gene: .
J gene: TRBJ2-1
clone size: .
CDR3 protein: CASSLSGYGYNEQFF
CDR3 DNA: TGCGCCAGCAGCCTTTCAGGGTACGGTTACAATGAGCAGTTCTTC

V gene: TRBV5-1
D gene: TRBD1
J gene: TRBJ2-7
clone size: once
CDR3 protein: CASSKDRGAYEQYF
CDR3 DNA: TGCGCCAGCAGCAAGGACAGGGGGGCCTACGAGCAGTACTTC

V gene: TRBV19
D gene: .
J gene: TRBJ2-7
clone size: .
CDR3 protein: CASSMAARAGEQYF
CDR3 DNA: TGTGCCAGTAGTATGGCTGCCAGGGCGGGCGAGCAGTACTTC

V gene: TRBV9
D gene: .
J gene: TRBJ2-1
clone size: .
CDR3 protein: CASGTGYNEQFF
CDR3 DNA: TGTGCCAGTGGGACTGGATACAATGAGCAGTTCTTC

V gene: TRBV7-2
D gene: .
J gene: TRBJ2-2
clone size: .
CDR3 protein: CASSAPGRSRSGELFF
CDR3 DNA: TGTGCCAGCAGCGCGCCCGGCCGGTCCAGGTCTGGGGAGCTGTTTTTT

V gene: TRBV4-3
D gene: .
J gene: TRBJ2-1
clone size: .
CDR3 protein: CASSQGPYNEQFF
CDR3 DNA: TGCGCCAGCAGCCAAGGACCATACAATGAGCAGTTCTTC

V gene: TRBV20-1
D gene: .
J gene: TRBJ1-1
clone size: few
CDR3 protein: CSATQIEAFF
CDR3 DNA: TGCAGTGCTACACAAATTGAAGCTTTCTTT

V gene: TRBV3-1/TRBV3-2
D gene: TRBD2
J gene: TRBJ2-2
clone size: .
CDR3 protein: CASSQDGVLAGSTGELFF
CDR3 DNA: TGTGCCAGCAGCCAAGACGGGGTACTAGCGGGGAGCACCGGGGAGCTGTTTTTT

V gene: TRBV10-3
D gene: TRBD1
J gene: TRBJ1-5
clone size: .
CDR3 protein: CAIREGQGAGQPQHF
CDR3 DNA: TGTGCCATCAGGGAGGGACAGGGGGCCGGTCAGCCCCAGCATTTT

V gene: TRBV12-3/TRBV12-4
D gene: .
J gene: TRBJ1-5
clone size: .
CDR3 protein: CASGGMGNQPQHF
CDR3 DNA: TGTGCCAGCGGGGGAATGGGCAATCAGCCCCAGCATTTT

V gene: TRBV30
D gene: TRBD1
J gene: TRBJ1-4
clone size: .
CDR3 protein: CAWSEDRVGEKLFF
CDR3 DNA: TGTGCCTGGAGTGAGGACAGGGTGGGTGAAAAACTGTTTTTT

V gene: TRBV3-1/TRBV3-2
D gene: .
J gene: TRBJ1-6
clone size: .
CDR3 protein: CASSQSANSPLHF
CDR3 DNA: TGTGCCAGCAGCCAATCAGCAAATTCACCCCTCCACTTT

V gene: TRBV29-1
D gene: TRBD2
J gene: TRBJ2-1
clone size: .
CDR3 protein: CSVDGLAGGPGSYNEQFF
CDR3 DNA: TGCAGCGTTGATGGGCTAGCGGGAGGGCCCGGCTCCTACAATGAGCAGTTCTTC

V gene: TRBV30
D gene: .
J gene: TRBJ1-2
clone size: .
CDR3 protein: CASERNRDYGYTF
CDR3 DNA: TGTGCCTCCGAGAGGAACAGGGACTATGGCTACACCTTC

V gene: TRBV5-1
D gene: TRBD2
J gene: TRBJ2-2
clone size: .
CDR3 protein: CASRKRDSGGGELFF
CDR3 DNA: TGCGCCAGCCGCAAGAGGGATTCGGGGGGCGGGGAGCTGTTTTTT

V gene: TRBV6-5
D gene: .
J gene: TRBJ1-1
clone size: .
CDR3 protein: CASSPLTVYTEAFF
CDR3 DNA: TGTGCCAGCAGCCCCTTGACAGTTTACACTGAAGCTTTCTTT

V gene: TRBV5-5
D gene: .
J gene: TRBJ1-5
clone size: .
CDR3 protein: CASSRGGSNQPQHF
CDR3 DNA: TGTGCCAGCAGCCGCGGGGGGAGCAATCAGCCCCAGCATTTT

V gene: TRBV29-1
D gene: TRBD2
J gene: TRBJ2-1
clone size: .
CDR3 protein: CSVEVAGRSNEQFF
CDR3 DNA: TGCAGCGTTGAGGTAGCGGGACGGAGCAATGAGCAGTTCTTC

V gene: TRBV9
D gene: .
J gene: TRBJ1-2
clone size: .
CDR3 protein: CVSSGTGAGAFYGYTF
CDR3 DNA: TGTGTCAGCAGCGGGACCGGGGCAGGCGCTTTCTATGGCTACACCTTC